This TCR beta chain was retrieved from a study of T cells in Graves' hyperthyroidism and ophthalmopathy. Study results and limitations: Most thyroid clonotypes expanded above 0.001 appeared in blood too.

Enrolled ophthalmopathy patients presented with a Clinical Activity Score of at least 3, a NOSPECS grade of at least 4, and disease duration under 3 months. This clonotype was detected a few times. Its antigen is as yet unknown. The CDR3 covers 15 residues. Looked up from germline, CDR1 is SGHTA and CDR2 is FQGTGA. J was trimmed by 3 bases and V by 4 bases; bases with no gene match: 1. Amplification of TCR beta CDR3 regions used RNA as the template. HTBI primers were used for first-round RT-PCR of the TCR CDR3. TCRdb called the multiplex PCR reads again in MiXCR, with one record for every CDR3 protein. The repertoire has under 400,000 distinct CDR3 sequences, 15% to 20% of them found once; the top ten carry roughly a sixth.

The sequencing input was blood. V and J are TRBV7-3 and TRBJ2-2; 11 bases match TRBD2. This TCR was sampled from a woman aged 40 to 50 with Graves' ophthalmopathy. CDR3 residues: CASSSLAGDTGELFF. The CDR3 DNA is TGTGCCAGCAGCTCACTAGCGGGAGACACCGGGGAGCTGTTTTTT. Filled out from reference TRBV7-3 and TRBJ2-2, the complete variable domain reads GAGVSQTPSNKVTEKGKYVELRCDPISGHTALYWYRQSLGQGPEFLIYFQGTGAADDSGLPNDRFFAVRPEGSVSTLKIQRTERGDSAVYLCASSSLAGDTGELFFGEGSRLTVL.